This T cell receptor (beta chain) emerged from a study of CD8+CD57+ T cells in acquired aplastic anemia (dated by TCRdb to the late 2010s). Regarding the research as a whole: A mean of around 3.3 ug of DNA, ranging from about 0.17 to 30 ug, was extracted from sorted CD4+ and CD8+ cells. A CD8+CD57+ expansion meant a frequency higher than the mean frequency seen in healthy subjects. General conclusions and limits of the study: CD8+ Simpson's diversity did not differ significantly between patients and healthy controls (P=0.060). Twenty-nine CD8+ CDR3 sequences were found to be shared between patients and controls, but these sequences appeared to be highly expressed in patients and within the immunodominant clones of the patients.

CDR1 and CDR2 are drawn from the germline V gene: MNHEY, SVGAGI. After removal of 4 bases from V and 7 bases from J, the junction retains 4 bases not matched to a gene. Including the terminal cysteine and phenylalanine, the CDR3 comprises 13 residues. Only CDR3 DNA remains: 39 bases, in frame from the first base. Notes on this clonotype: This clone's antigen is unknown. A much larger clonotype is one base distant, so this may be a read error.

Genomic DNA was used as template for profiling of TCR beta VDJ combinations and CDR3 sequences. An Illumina HiSeq 2000 was the platform used for TCR repertoire sequencing. The source study handled its data this way. TRBV/TRBJ rearrangement plots, CDR3 size and DJ length profiles, and Simpson's diversity index were used to assess repertoires. Whichever DNA sequence was most abundant in the deep sequencing data was defined as the immunodominant clone. CDR3 amino acid sequences were checked for sharing across subjects and were also compared against the VDJdb database and published repertoires. TCRdb ran its own pipeline on the public reads, namely fastp trimming at Q25 and MiXCR clone calling, and kept in-frame beta chains. Each CDR3 protein appears once, grouped with its most common genes and DNA. Clone size and V and J calls follow TCRdb, not the original study. In this sample the table shows fewer than 300,000 distinct CDR3 sequences, about 80% of which occur a single time. The ten largest clones represent 35% to 50% of the sample.

Patients chosen for sequencing had shown expansion of CD8+CD57+ cells by flow cytometry. All patients had severe acquired aplastic anemia diagnosed by International Study of Aplastic Anemia and Agranulocytosis and Camitta criteria. At the time blood was sampled, none of the patients had received any therapy. The study deep-sequenced TCR repertoires of sorted CD4+ and CD8+ blood T cells from severe aplastic anemia patients and healthy subjects. Patients were enrolled in the USA under clinicaltrials.gov protocols 00001620, 01623167, 00001397, 00071045, 00081523 and 00961064. Ficoll-Paque density gradient centrifugation was used to isolate peripheral blood mononuclear cells. Before DNA extraction, CD4+ and CD8+ T cells were sorted by FACS or by magnetic beads.

The TCR comes from a human donor with aplastic anemia. The rearranged segments are TRBV6-5 and TRBJ1-5, and TRBD1 matches 7 of the central bases. Sequencing was done on a sample of sorted CD4+, CD8+, or CD8+CD57+ T cells (not recorded which) from PBMCs. The DNA sequence is TGTGCCAGCAGTTCGGACAGGATACAGCCCCAGCATTTT. Its translation reads: CASSSDRIQPQHF.